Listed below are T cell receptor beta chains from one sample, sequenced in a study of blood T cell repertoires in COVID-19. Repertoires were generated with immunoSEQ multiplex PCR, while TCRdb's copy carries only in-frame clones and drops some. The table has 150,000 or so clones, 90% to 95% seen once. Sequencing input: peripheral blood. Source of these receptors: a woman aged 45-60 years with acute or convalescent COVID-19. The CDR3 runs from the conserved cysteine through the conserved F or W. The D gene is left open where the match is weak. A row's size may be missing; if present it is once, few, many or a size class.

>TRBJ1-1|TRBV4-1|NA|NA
TGCGCCAGCAGCCAAGACAGTGAAATTTTGAACACTGAAGCTTTCTTT
CASSQDSEILNTEAFF
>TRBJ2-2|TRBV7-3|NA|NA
TGTGCCAGCAGCTTAGGCGGGCACACCGGGGAGCTGTTTTTT
CASSLGGHTGELFF
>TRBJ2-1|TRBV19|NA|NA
TGTGCCAGTAGTATTGATTTGCGTAGCTCCTACAATGAGCAGTTCTTC
CASSIDLRSSYNEQFF
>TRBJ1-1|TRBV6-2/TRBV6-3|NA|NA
TGTGCCAGCAGTTACTACCCGAGGACTGAAGCTTTCTTT
CASSYYPRTEAFF
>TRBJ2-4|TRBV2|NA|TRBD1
TGTGCCAGCGAAGCCGGGACAGACAAAAACATTCAGTACTTC
CASEAGTDKNIQYF
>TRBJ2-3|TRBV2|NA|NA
TGTGCCAGCAATACTCAAACGGATACGCAGTATTTT
CASNTQTDTQYF
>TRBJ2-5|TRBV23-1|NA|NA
TGCGCCAGCAGTCAATCGTGGGCAGTTCAAGAGACCCAGTACTTC
CASSQSWAVQETQYF
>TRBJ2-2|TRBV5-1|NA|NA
TGCGCCAGCCGGACAGACTCGAACACCGGGGAGCTGTTTTTT
CASRTDSNTGELFF
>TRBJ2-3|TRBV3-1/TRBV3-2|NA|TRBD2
TGTGCCAGCAGCCAAGATGGCGGGAGGTACACGATCCGGTGGAATACGCAGTATTTT
CASSQDGGRYTIRWNTQYF
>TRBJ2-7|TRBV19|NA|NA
TGTGCCAGTAGTAAGACAGGGAGGTCCTACGAGCAGTACTTC
CASSKTGRSYEQYF
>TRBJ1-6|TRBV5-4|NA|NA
TGTGCCAGCAGCTTGCTGACAGGCAATTCACCCCTCCACTTT
CASSLLTGNSPLHF
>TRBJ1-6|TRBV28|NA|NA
TGTGCCAGCATTGGGGGGGGAGCAATCTATAATTCACCCCTCCACTTT
CASIGGGAIYNSPLHF
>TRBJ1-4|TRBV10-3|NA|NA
TGTGCCATCAGCAAGGGGACACCAGGCCTTGCAACTAATGAAAAACTGTTTTTT
CAISKGTPGLATNEKLFF
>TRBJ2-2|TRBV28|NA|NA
TGTGCCAGCAGTACGCCTCACAACCATGGCGGGGAGAACACCGGGGAGCTGTTTTTT
CASSTPHNHGGENTGELFF
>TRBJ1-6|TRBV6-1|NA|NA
TGTGCCAGCAGTGGGGACTTTCGAATTAGCTCCTATAATTCACCCCTCCACTTT
CASSGDFRISSYNSPLHF
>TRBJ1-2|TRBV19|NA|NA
TGTGCCAGTAGAAGTCTAACTGAGTACAGCTATGGCTACACCTTC
CASRSLTEYSYGYTF
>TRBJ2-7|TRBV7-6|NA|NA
TGTGCCAGCAGCCCGGGACATGGGGGCTACGAGCAGTACTTC
CASSPGHGGYEQYF
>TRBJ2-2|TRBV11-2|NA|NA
TGTGCCAGCAGCCTACAGGGAAACGGGGAGCTGTTTTTT
CASSLQGNGELFF
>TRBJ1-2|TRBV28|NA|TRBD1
TGTGCCAGCAGCCTCGGACAGGGCTATGGCTACACCTTC
CASSLGQGYGYTF
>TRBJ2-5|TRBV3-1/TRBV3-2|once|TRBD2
TGTGCCAGCAGCCCCAAACTAGCGGGGGGTAAGCAAGAGACCCAGTACTTC
CASSPKLAGGKQETQYF
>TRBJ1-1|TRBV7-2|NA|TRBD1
TGTGCCAGCAGCCCAACAGGGGGAGGAACTGAAGCTTTCTTT
CASSPTGGGTEAFF
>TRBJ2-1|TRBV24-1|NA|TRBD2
TGTGCCACCAGTGATCCCCGGACTAGCGGGGGGGCGGGGAATGAGCAGTTCTTC
CATSDPRTSGGAGNEQFF
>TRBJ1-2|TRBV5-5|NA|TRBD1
TGTGCCAGCAGCCCCGGGACAGCTATCTATGGCTACACCTTC
CASSPGTAIYGYTF
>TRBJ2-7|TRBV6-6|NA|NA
TGTGCCAGCAGTTACTCGAGTACAGGGCCATACGAGCAGTACTTC
CASSYSSTGPYEQYF
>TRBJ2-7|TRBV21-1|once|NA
TGTGCCAGCGGACCGGAGCGGGAGGCCTCCTACGAGCAGTACTTC
CASGPEREASYEQYF
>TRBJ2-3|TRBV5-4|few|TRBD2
TGTGCCAGCAGCTTCCGGCTAGCGGGGGGCGGAGATACGCAGTATTTT
CASSFRLAGGGDTQYF
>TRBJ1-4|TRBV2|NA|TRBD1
TGTGCCGGCAGCGGGACAGGGGGTGCTAATGAAAAACTGTTTTTT
CAGSGTGGANEKLFF
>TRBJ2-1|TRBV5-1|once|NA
TGCGCCAGCAGCTTGAGGCTAGCTAGGCGTCCTGAGCAGTTCTTC
CASSLRLARRPEQFF
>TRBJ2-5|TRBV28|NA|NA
TGTGCCAGCAGTCCTGAGGTGTCCGAGAAGACCCAGTACTTC
CASSPEVSEKTQYF
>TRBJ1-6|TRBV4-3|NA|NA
TGCGCCAGCAGCCAAGGACAGTCCAGCCCGCCCCTCCACTTT
CASSQGQSSPPLHF
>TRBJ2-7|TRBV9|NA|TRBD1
TGTGCCAGCAGCGCCACAGGGGGCCTACATCTCTACGAGCAGTACTTC
CASSATGGLHLYEQYF
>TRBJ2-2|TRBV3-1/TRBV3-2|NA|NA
TGTGCCAGCAGCCTCCAAGGGGGACGGACCTACACCGGGGAGCTGTTTTTT
CASSLQGGRTYTGELFF
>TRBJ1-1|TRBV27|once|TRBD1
TGTGCCACTCGGGACAGGGGTCGCACTGAAGCTTTCTTT
CATRDRGRTEAFF